The clone carrying this T cell receptor (beta chain) was seen more than once but under ten times. When ophthalmopathy did not progress within 18 months, Graves' hyperthyroidism was considered stable. These data are taken from a study of T cells in Graves' hyperthyroidism and ophthalmopathy. RNA transcripts yielded amplified TCR beta CDR3 regions. First-round RT-PCR targeting the TCR CDR3 was performed with the HTBI primer set. Via MiXCR, TCRdb re-called the multiplex PCR reads, giving one row per CDR3 protein. The data hold about 840,000 distinct CDR3 sequences, with 35% to 45% observed a single time. V dropped 6 bases and J dropped 0 bases, with 8 bases sitting between them. From germline, CDR1 is SGHTA and CDR2 FQGNSA. This CDR3 is 13 amino acids long.

This TCR derives from a young man with Graves' hyperthyroidism. Material: blood. V gene TRBV7-2 combines with J gene TRBJ1-1; unclear D gene. CDR3 coding DNA: TGTGCCAGCAGAACCCCGCTGAACACTGAAGCTTTCTTT. Its protein is CASRTPLNTEAFF.